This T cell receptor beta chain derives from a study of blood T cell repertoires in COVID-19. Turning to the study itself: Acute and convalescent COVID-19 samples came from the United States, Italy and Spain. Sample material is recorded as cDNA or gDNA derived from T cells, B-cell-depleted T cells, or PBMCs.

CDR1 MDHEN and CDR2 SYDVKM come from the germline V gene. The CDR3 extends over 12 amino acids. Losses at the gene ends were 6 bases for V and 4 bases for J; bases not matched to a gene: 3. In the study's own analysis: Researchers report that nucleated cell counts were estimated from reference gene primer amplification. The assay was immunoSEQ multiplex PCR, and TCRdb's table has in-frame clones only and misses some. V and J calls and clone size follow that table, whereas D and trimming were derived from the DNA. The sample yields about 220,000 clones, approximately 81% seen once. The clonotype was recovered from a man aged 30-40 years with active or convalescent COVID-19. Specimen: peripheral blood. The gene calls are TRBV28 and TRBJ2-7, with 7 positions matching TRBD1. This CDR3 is CASSLQGYEQYF. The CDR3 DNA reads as TGTGCCAGCAGCCTACAGGGGTACGAGCAGTACTTC.